Here is one T cell receptor beta chain with its context. The source of the sample is a study of cytomegalovirus exposure and HLA in healthy donors. The study ran its PCR with 60 Vbeta and 13 Jbeta primers. TCRdb's copy holds only in-frame clones and misses some; the assay was immunoSEQ multiplex PCR. The sample shows fewer than 120,000 clones, roughly 80% of them seen only once. The sample taken for sequencing was PBMCs. This TCR came from a woman aged 25 to 39 in good health and CMV-seronegative.

CDR3 nucleotide sequence: TGTGCCAGCAGGACTACAGGGGGCAGGAACACTGAAGCTTTCTTT. This sequence encodes CASRTTGGRNTEAFF. The chain combines TRBV25-1 with TRBJ1-1, with 9 positions matching TRBD1. Germline V gene sequence: CDR1 MGHDK, CDR2 SYGVNS. J lost 1 base, V lost 6 bases, and 6 bases had no gene match. This CDR3 spans 15 amino acids. Combining the CDR3 with reference TRBV25-1 and TRBJ1-1 gives the whole variable domain EADIYQTPRYLVIGTGKKITLECSQTMGHDKMYWYQQDPGMELHLIHYSYGVNSTEKGDLSSESTVSRIRTEHFPLTLESARPSHTSQYLCASRTTGGRNTEAFFGQGTRLTVV.